The 26 T cell receptor beta chains listed next were all sequenced from one sample in a study of molecular identifiers for immune sequencing clone quantification. Via MiXCR, TCRdb re-called the PCR reads, giving one row per CDR3 protein. The sample lists under 600,000 distinct CDR3 sequences, over 20% occurring once. The sequencing input was naive CD8+ T cells from blood, with Jurkat cell RNA spiked in. Noted subset: FACS-sorted CD8+CD4-CCR7+CD45RA+ naive T cells. The receptors derive from a human donor in good health. Some libraries in this study had Jurkat cell RNA spiked in.

The rearrangement joins TRBV27 to TRBJ2-1; D is unresolved. The germline V gene has CDR1 MNHEY and CDR2 SMNVEV (reference sequence). The CDR3 has 12 amino acids. V lost 5 bases to trimming and J lost 7 bases, with 9 bases between them. The CDR3 DNA reads TGTGCCAGCAGTAGGACCGAGAATGAGCAGTTCTTC. Residues: CASSRTENEQFF.

This clonotype was detected only a few times. The chain recombines TRBV6-6 with TRBJ2-7, with 11 bases matching TRBD1. CDR3 length: 14 residues. CDR1 is MNHNY, CDR2 SVGAGI, per germline (reference sequence). V shed 6 bases, J shed 3 bases, and the junction held 4 bases outside the gene matches. CDR3 bases: TGTGCCAGCAGCTGGGACAGGGGGGACTACGAGCAGTACTTC. Amino acid sequence: CASSWDRGDYEQYF.

This clonotype was counted ten times or more. J is TRBJ2-5 and V is TRBV7-8; TRBD1 might be the D (5 bases). Germline loops: CDR1 SGHVS, CDR2 FQNEAQ. The CDR3 contains 13 residues. V was shortened by 5 bases and J by 0 bases, with 7 bases between the two germline ends. This CDR3 is CASSRQYQETQYF. In DNA form, the CDR3 reads TGTGCCAGCAGCCGACAGTACCAAGAGACCCAGTACTTC.

The rearrangement links TRBV11-2 to TRBJ2-1; 14 bases align to TRBD2. CDR1 and CDR2 from the germline V gene are SGHAT and FQNNGV. This CDR3 comprises 17 residues. V shed 3 bases, J shed 4 bases, and the junction held 5 bases outside the gene matches. CDR3 nucleotide sequence: TGTGCCAGCAGCTTTTATGGGACTAGCGGGGGTTACAATGAGCAGTTCTTC. The encoded protein is CASSFYGTSGGYNEQFF.

There are many counts of this clonotype. The chain carries TRBV30 and TRBJ2-7; no firm D call. Trimming removed 0 bases at V and 6 bases at J, with 9 bases between. This CDR3 contains 12 residues. The germline V gene has CDR1 GTSNPN and CDR2 SVGIG (reference sequence). This chain's CDR3 is CAWSVAGFEQYF. In DNA, the CDR3 is TGTGCCTGGAGTGTTGCCGGTTTCGAGCAGTACTTC.

The chain joins TRBV9 to TRBJ2-3, with a tentative D call TRBD2 (6 bases). The CDR3 has 15 amino acids. Germline CDR1 and CDR2: SGDLS and YYNGEE. V was clipped by 0 bases and J by 2 bases, with 10 bases between them. The CDR3 here is CASSVVAGSTDTQYF. CDR3 coding DNA: TGTGCCAGCAGCGTAGTTGCGGGATCCACAGATACGCAGTATTTT.

As concerns this clonotype: A read error may explain this, as a much larger clone is one base away. V gene TRBV7-8 combines with J gene TRBJ1-5; 7 bases map to TRBD1. The CDR3 has 15 residues. Germline values: CDR1 SGHVS, CDR2 FQNEAQ. The ends lost 6 bases at V and 0 bases at J; junction bases unmatched: 5. The CDR3 here is CASRLDRDSNQPQHF. CDR3 coding DNA: TGTGCCAGCAGACTCGACAGGGATAGCAATCAGCCCCAGCATTTT. The whole variable domain, remainder taken from reference TRBV7-8 and TRBJ1-5, is GAGVSQSPRYKVAKRGQDVALRCDPISGHVSLFWYQQALGQGPEFLTYFQNEAQLDKSGLPSDRFFAERPEGSVSTLKIQRTQQEDSAVYLCASRLDRDSNQPQHFGDGTRLSIL.

Remarks on this clonotype: This may arise from a read error, as a much more abundant clone is one base away. V usage is TRBV30 and J usage is TRBJ1-3, with D unclear. The CDR3 is 15 residues long. Per germline, CDR1 GTSNPN and CDR2 SVGIG (reference sequence). Between the trimmed V and J ends, which lost 3 bases and 0 bases, there was a span of 12 bases. The CDR3 DNA sequence: TGTGCCTGGAGCTCGGGGAAGATCTCTGGAAACACCATATATTTT. This codes for CAWSSGKISGNTIYF.

This clonotype was seen a few times. One junction end disagrees with the germline gene, perhaps due to a read error. This chain joins TRBV7-9 and TRBJ2-7; D unclear. CDR1 and CDR2 from the germline V gene are SEHNR and FQNEAQ (reference sequence). The CDR3 totals 12 residues. The chain's CDR3 is CASRPLKYGQYF. Here the CDR3 DNA reads TGTGCCAGCAGACCCCTAAAATACGGGCAGTACTTC.

This chain joins TRBV6-2 or TRBV6-3 and TRBJ2-7; D is undetermined. Germline CDR1 MNHEY, CDR2 SVGEGT. The CDR3 covers 14 residues. The V end lost 7 bases, the J end lost 5 bases, and 18 bases lay between the germline ends. In DNA form, the CDR3 reads TGTGCCAGCAAACGTGTAGGGATGGTAGACGAGCAGTACTTC. It translates to CASKRVGMVDEQYF.

The table lists this clonotype with many counts. V is TRBV13 and J is TRBJ2-3; D remains unclear. CDR3 length: 14 residues. CDR1 PRHDT and CDR2 FYEKMQ come from the germline V gene (reference sequence). The V end lost 0 bases, the J end lost 4 bases, and 8 bases lay between the germline ends. The CDR3 coding sequence is TGTGCCAGCAGCTTAGGAGGGCAGGCAGATACGCAGTATTTT. This sequence encodes CASSLGGQADTQYF.

The chain joins TRBV19 to TRBJ2-5, with 10 bases that match TRBD1. Germline CDR1 and CDR2: LNHDA and SQIVND (reference sequence). The length of the CDR3 is 17 residues. V trimming: 1 base; J trimming: 5 bases; junction bases outside the gene matches: 10. The CDR3 loop is CASSIGAGTGESETQYF. The CDR3 DNA sequence: TGTGCCAGTAGTATAGGAGCCGGGACAGGGGAATCCGAGACCCAGTACTTC.

This clonotype has a handful of counts. The rearrangement joins TRBV14 to TRBJ2-5, with 10 positions matching TRBD2. The germline V gene has CDR1 SGHDN and CDR2 FVKESK. The CDR3 loop spans 20 amino acids. Trimming took 0 bases from V and 0 from J; bases not matched to a gene: 13. The CDR3 DNA is TGTGCCAGCAGCCAAGATCGAGGGTGGACTAGCGGAGTCTACCAAGAGACCCAGTACTTC. Its protein product is CASSQDRGWTSGVYQETQYF.

This clonotype was recorded at least ten times. The V and J genes are TRBV6-5 and TRBJ2-7; D not resolved. Germline V gene sequence: CDR1 MNHEY, CDR2 SVGAGI. Trimming pared 0 bases from V and 6 bases from J, leaving 9 bases between. The CDR3 covers 13 residues. The CDR3 region has the DNA TGTGCCAGCAGTTACTCGTCCAGAGGCGAGCAGTACTTC. It yields the protein CASSYSSRGEQYF.

This clonotype has only a few counts. The rearrangement uses TRBV19 and TRBJ1-5, with a tentative D call TRBD1 (6 bases). With 9 bases removed from V and 0 bases from J, the gap between germline ends came to 15 bases. There are 15 residues in the CDR3. Germline assignment: CDR1 LNHDA and CDR2 SQIVND (reference sequence). CDR3 amino acids: CASAEQGHSNQPQHF. The DNA of the CDR3 is TGTGCCAGCGCGGAACAGGGCCATAGCAATCAGCCCCAGCATTTT. The full variable domain, completed using reference TRBV19 and TRBJ1-5, is DGGITQSPKYLFRKEGQNVTLSCEQNLNHDAMYWYRQDPGQGLRLIYYSQIVNDFQKGDIAEGYSVSREKKESFPLTVTSAQKNPTAFYLCASAEQGHSNQPQHFGDGTRLSIL.

In regard to this clonotype: A junction end diverges from the germline sequence, so it may reflect a read error. The genes are TRBV5-6 and TRBJ1-4, with 7 nucleotides matching TRBD1. Germline assignment: CDR1 SGHDT and CDR2 YYEEEE. This CDR3 is built from 15 residues. The CDR3 bases are TGTGTCAGCAGCAACGACAGGGTGCTTCATGAAAAACTGTTTTTT. Encoded protein: CVSSNDRVLHEKLFF.

Ten or more counts support this clonotype. The chain is built from TRBV2 and TRBJ2-7, with 7 bases identical to TRBD1. Germline values: CDR1 SNHLY, CDR2 FYNNEI. The CDR3 totals 16 residues. Losses at the gene ends were 1 base for V and 0 bases for J; bases not matched to a gene: 6. The CDR3 region is CASSEVDRVSSYEQYF. The CDR3 DNA is TGTGCCAGCAGTGAAGTCGACAGGGTAAGCTCCTACGAGCAGTACTTC.

Worth noting for this clonotype: A much bigger clone sits one base away, suggesting this may be a read error. The chain links TRBV7-9 to TRBJ1-1, with D possibly matching TRBD1 (5 bases). Germline-derived CDR1 and CDR2 are SEHNR and FQNEAQ (reference sequence). The CDR3 is made up of 13 amino acids. The CDR3 DNA reads as TGTGCCACCGTTAATCTGGGGCCCACTGAAGCTTCCTTT. Translated: CATVNLGPTEASF.

This chain links TRBV12-3 or TRBV12-4 with TRBJ2-5; D possibly corresponds to TRBD1 (6 bases). V shed 6 bases and J shed 1 base, with 12 bases lying between them. This CDR3 is 14 amino acids long. The CDR3 protein is CASSPTGTQETQYF. The DNA for the CDR3 is TGTGCCAGCAGCCCGACAGGTACCCAAGAGACCCAGTACTTC.

This clonotype was seen repeatedly, ten times or more. The chain has TRBV4-3 and TRBJ2-1; 7 nucleotides match TRBD1. The CDR3 spans 15 residues. CDR1 and CDR2 from the germline V gene are LGHNA and YSLEER. V was pared by 0 bases and J by 3 bases, with 2 bases of the junction left unmatched. CDR3 loop: CASSQDRGNYNEQFF. CDR3 DNA sequence: TGCGCCAGCAGCCAAGACAGGGGGAACTACAATGAGCAGTTCTTC.

This clonotype has at least ten counts. This chain joins TRBV6-5 and TRBJ2-3; TRBD2 matches 11 bases. The CDR3 is made up of 18 amino acids. V lost 1 base and J lost 0; bases outside the gene matches: 6. From germline, CDR1 is MNHEY and CDR2 SVGAGI. The CDR3 here is CASSYFSGTSGSTDTQYF. In DNA form, the CDR3 reads TGTGCCAGCAGTTACTTCTCAGGGACTAGCGGAAGCACAGATACGCAGTATTTT.

Worth noting for this clonotype: This may be a read error, as it is one base from a much larger clone. The V call is TRBV9, the J call TRBJ2-3, with D tentatively TRBD1 (6 bases). Germline CDR1 SGDLS, CDR2 YYNGEE. V shed 4 bases and J shed 5 bases, with 20 bases lying between them. The CDR3 totals 16 residues. This CDR3 reads CASSLAHRETGDTQYF. DNA for the CDR3: TGTGCCAGCAGCCTCGCTCACAGGGAAACTGGAGATACGCAGTATTTT.

The chain uses TRBV7-9 and TRBJ2-3, with 8 bases aligning to TRBD2. There are 18 residues in the CDR3. V lost 1 base and J lost 1; bases outside the gene matches: 10. Germline V gene sequence: CDR1 SEHNR, CDR2 FQNEAQ (reference sequence). The chain's CDR3 is CASSLVSNGGAGTDTQYF. The CDR3 bases are TGTGCCAGCAGCTTAGTCTCAAACGGGGGGGCAGGCACAGATACGCAGTATTTT.

There are many counts of this clonotype. The CDR3 nucleotides read TGTGCCAGCAGCTTAGCGGAGGGCACGCAGTATTTT. Translation gives CASSLAEGTQYF. The chain has TRBV7-8 and TRBJ2-3; possibly TRBD2 for D (6 bases). The CDR3 extends over 12 amino acids. In germline, CDR1 is SGHVS, CDR2 FQNEAQ. V lost 0 bases and J 9 bases, leaving 7 bases between the germline ends.

This clonotype was counted only a few times. V gene TRBV11-2 combines with J gene TRBJ1-6, with D hard to call. This CDR3 has 13 residues. Germline CDR1 SGHAT, CDR2 FQNNGV. Trimming took 3 bases from V and 9 from J, leaving 9 bases between them. This CDR3 is CASSFGGGSPLHF. The CDR3 DNA is TGTGCCAGCAGCTTCGGCGGAGGTTCACCCCTCCACTTT. The variable domain in full, with the rest retrieved from reference TRBV11-2 and TRBJ1-6, is EAGVAQSPRYKIIEKRQSVAFWCNPISGHATLYWYQQILGQGPKLLIQFQNNGVVDDSQLPKDRFSAERLKGVDSTLKIQPAKLEDSAVYLCASSFGGGSPLHFGNGTRLTVT.

At least ten counts were recorded for this clonotype. This sequence joins TRBV2 and TRBJ2-7, with TRBD2 matching over 13 bases. V was clipped by 1 base and J by 3 bases; unmatched bases: 0. The CDR3 totals 15 residues. Germline V gene data show CDR1 as SNHLY and CDR2 as FYNNEI. The CDR3 loop reads CASSEGTSGSYEQYF. In nucleotides, the CDR3 is TGTGCCAGCAGTGAAGGGACTAGCGGGAGCTACGAGCAGTACTTC. Supplemented by reference TRBV2 and TRBJ2-7, the full variable domain reads EPEVTQTPSHQVTQMGQEVILRCVPISNHLYFYWYRQILGQKVEFLVSFYNNEISEKSEIFDDQFSVERPDGSNFTLKIRSTKLEDSAMYFCASSEGTSGSYEQYFGPGTRLTVT.